Listed below are T cell receptor beta chains from one sample, sequenced in a study of blood T cell repertoires in COVID-19. The method was immunoSEQ multiplex PCR; TCRdb's version includes in-frame clones alone and lacks a portion of them. The repertoire holds over 200,000 clones, with roughly nine tenths as singletons. The source material was peripheral blood. The receptors were sampled from a man in his sixties who had recovered from COVID-19. Both conserved end residues are part of each CDR3. D genes are given only for firm matches. A clone size is listed for some rows: how often the clone was seen (once, few, many), or a class if it is expanded.

>TRBV6-2/TRBV6-3|-|-|TRBJ1-2
TGTGCCAGCAGTTTTAATACAGGGATGAATGGCTACACCTTC
CASSFNTGMNGYTF
>TRBV14|TRBD1|once|TRBJ1-6
TGTGCCAGCAGCCAAGATTCCCCCGGGACAGGCGGGTCACCCCTCCACTTT
CASSQDSPGTGGSPLHF
>TRBV7-8|-|-|TRBJ1-5
TGTGCCAGCAGCTTAACTAGGGCCCCCAATCAGCCCCAGCATTTT
CASSLTRAPNQPQHF
>TRBV18|-|-|TRBJ1-1
TGTGCCAGCTCACCACAGGGGCTGAACACTGAAGCTTTCTTT
CASSPQGLNTEAFF
>TRBV7-3|-|-|TRBJ2-3
TGTGCCAGCAGCTCCACGGGGAGCAACACAGATACGCAGTATTTT
CASSSTGSNTDTQYF
>TRBV5-1|TRBD1|-|TRBJ2-7
TGCGCCAGCAGCCCAAGGACAGGGTCCTCCTACGAGCAGTACTTC
CASSPRTGSSYEQYF
>TRBV28|TRBD1|-|TRBJ1-2
TGTGCCAGCAGTCCCGACAGGGAAGATAACTATGGCTACACCTTC
CASSPDREDNYGYTF
>TRBV29-1|-|-|TRBJ2-7
TGCAGCGTTGCCGGAAAAGAGGCCTACGAGCAGTACTTC
CSVAGKEAYEQYF
>TRBV6-8|TRBD2|-|TRBJ2-1
TGTGCCAGCAGCTCCCCGGGGGGGCCTTTCCATGAGCAGTTCTTC
CASSSPGGPFHEQFF
>TRBV11-2|-|once|TRBJ2-2
TGTGCCAGCAGCGGCCTGGGCAGCTCGAACACCGGGGAGCTGTTTTTT
CASSGLGSSNTGELFF
>TRBV2|TRBD1|-|TRBJ1-5
TGTGCCAGCAGTCAGGGGGTAGGCAATCAGCCCCAGCATTTT
CASSQGVGNQPQHF
>TRBV30|-|-|TRBJ1-2
TGTGCCTGGAGTAACACAGTCTCGGGCTACACCTTC
CAWSNTVSGYTF
>TRBV7-2|-|-|TRBJ2-7
TGTGCCAGCAGCTTAGATCGCGGGACCACGTTATCGTACGAGCAGTACTTC
CASSLDRGTTLSYEQYF
>TRBV7-8|TRBD1|-|TRBJ2-2
TGTGCCAGCAGCTCAAACACAGGGGCGAACACCGGGGAGCTGTTTTTT
CASSSNTGANTGELFF
>TRBV7-8|TRBD1|-|TRBJ2-4
TGTGCCAGCAGCCTCCGGGACAGGGTAGCCAAAAACATTCAGTACTTC
CASSLRDRVAKNIQYF
>TRBV4-2|-|-|TRBJ2-2
TGTGCCAGCAGCCAAGACCGACGCCTAATCCGCGGGGACACCGGGGAGCTGTTTTTT
CASSQDRRLIRGDTGELFF
>TRBV21-1|-|-|TRBJ1-2
TGTGCCAGCAGCAAATCCACTCTACAGGGGAAAGGAAACTATGGCTACACCTTC
CASSKSTLQGKGNYGYTF
>TRBV5-1|-|-|TRBJ2-3
TGCGCCAGCAGCTCTCCGGGGACAGATACGCAGTATTTT
CASSSPGTDTQYF
>TRBV4-2|-|-|TRBJ1-6
TGTGCCAGCAGCCAAGATAGTAAGAGTTCACCCCTCCACTTT
CASSQDSKSSPLHF
>TRBV11-2|TRBD1|-|TRBJ1-5
TGTGCCAGCAGCACCGGACAGGGTCCGAATCAGCCCCAGCATTTT
CASSTGQGPNQPQHF
>TRBV7-2|-|-|TRBJ2-4
TGTGCCAGCAGCTCCGACCGATCGGGTATGAACCTAGCCAAAAACATTCAGTACTTC
CASSSDRSGMNLAKNIQYF
>TRBV2|TRBD1|few|TRBJ1-4
TGTGCCAGCAACAAGGACAGGGCCTCTGCAACTAATGAAAAACTGTTTTTT
CASNKDRASATNEKLFF
>TRBV2|-|-|TRBJ1-5
TGTGCCAGCAGTGAAGAAAGGGGGATGAGCGGCAATCAGCCCCAGCATTTT
CASSEERGMSGNQPQHF
>TRBV5-6|-|-|TRBJ2-5
TGTGCCAGCAGCTTGTCACTTCAAGAGACCCAGTACTTC
CASSLSLQETQYF
>TRBV4-2|-|-|TRBJ2-5
TGTGCCAGCAGCCTTCGCTGGGGGGGCGCGGAGACCCAGTACTTC
CASSLRWGGAETQYF
>TRBV5-1|-|-|TRBJ2-5
TGCGCCAGCACCCGAGATGAGACCCAGTACTTC
CASTRDETQYF
>TRBV6-5|TRBD2|-|TRBJ2-3
TGTGCCAGCAAAATCGGGGGGGGAAGCACAGATACGCAGTATTTT
CASKIGGGSTDTQYF
>TRBV30|-|-|TRBJ1-1
TGTGCCTGGAGTGCCCAGGAGAACACTGAAGCTTTCTTT
CAWSAQENTEAFF
>TRBV5-8|-|few|TRBJ1-5
TGTGCCAGCAGCTTGGAGGGGTTTAAGCCCCAGCATTTT
CASSLEGFKPQHF
>TRBV6-2/TRBV6-3|TRBD2|-|TRBJ2-5
TGTGCCAGCAGGCCTAGCGGGGGGGCAGAGACCCAGTACTTC
CASRPSGGAETQYF
>TRBV18|TRBD1|-|TRBJ1-1
TGTGCCAGCTCACCCCCGGGACAGCGTATGAACACTGAAGCTTTCTTT
CASSPPGQRMNTEAFF
>TRBV5-6|TRBD1|-|TRBJ2-5
TGTGCCAGCAGCCTAATGGACCAAGGGGGCGAGGAGACCCAGTACTTC
CASSLMDQGGEETQYF
>TRBV5-4|-|-|TRBJ1-4
TGTGCCAGCAGCATCGACAGGAACCCAACTAATGAAAAACTGTTTTTT
CASSIDRNPTNEKLFF
>TRBV6-5|-|once|TRBJ1-3
TGTGCCAGCAGAACTACAGGGTTCTCTGGAAACACCATATATTTT
CASRTTGFSGNTIYF
>TRBV4-1|-|once|TRBJ2-5
TGCGCCAGCAGCCAAGGCCTAGCGACGTACCAAGAGACCCAGTACTTC
CASSQGLATYQETQYF
>TRBV5-1|-|-|TRBJ2-7
TGCGCCAGCAGCTTCTTAGCCAGGGCCCCCTACGAGCAGTACTTC
CASSFLARAPYEQYF
>TRBV24-1|TRBD1|-|TRBJ1-2
TGTGCCACCAGTGATCCGTCGACAGGGGAGGGCTACACCTTC
CATSDPSTGEGYTF
>TRBV3-1/TRBV3-2|-|-|TRBJ2-7
TGTGCCAGCAGCCAAGAACGGTACGAGCAGTACTTC
CASSQERYEQYF
>TRBV5-8|TRBD2|-|TRBJ2-7
TGTGCCAGCAGCTCCCGGCGGGGGAACGAGCAGTACTTC
CASSSRRGNEQYF
>TRBV4-1|-|-|TRBJ2-5
TGCGCCAGCAGCCAAAACAACAGGGTACTGGAGACCCAGTACTTC
CASSQNNRVLETQYF
>TRBV27|-|few|TRBJ2-1
TGTGCCAGCACCTCGGACTGGGATGAGCAGTTCTTC
CASTSDWDEQFF
>TRBV7-2|-|few|TRBJ2-3
TGTGCCAGCAGCTTAGAGCCAGCGGAAGATACGCAGTATTTT
CASSLEPAEDTQYF
>TRBV5-1|-|-|TRBJ1-1
TGCGCCAGCAGCGCCTACGGTTCAGGCTGGGCTTTCTTT
CASSAYGSGWAFF
>TRBV6-4|TRBD1|few|TRBJ1-5
TGTGCCAGAGGACAGGGTCCCTGTAGCAATCAGCCCCAGCATTTT
CARGQGPCSNQPQHF
>TRBV4-2|-|-|TRBJ2-5
TGTGCCAGCAGCCAACGGGCAGGGGGGCAAGAGACCCAGTACTTC
CASSQRAGGQETQYF
>TRBV19|TRBD2|-|TRBJ2-7
TGTGCCAGTAGTAGGACTAGCGGGGGCCTCTACGAGCAGTACTTC
CASSRTSGGLYEQYF